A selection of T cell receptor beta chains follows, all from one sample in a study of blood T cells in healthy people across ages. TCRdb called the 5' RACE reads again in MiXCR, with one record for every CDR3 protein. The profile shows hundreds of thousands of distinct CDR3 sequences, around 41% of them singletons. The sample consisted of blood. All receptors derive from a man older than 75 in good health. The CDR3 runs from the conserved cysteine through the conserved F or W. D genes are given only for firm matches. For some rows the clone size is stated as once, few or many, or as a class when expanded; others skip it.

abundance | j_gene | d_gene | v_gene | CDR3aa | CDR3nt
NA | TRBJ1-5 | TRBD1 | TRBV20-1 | CSAREKAGGRQPQHF | TGCAGTGCTAGAGAGAAGGCAGGGGGCCGCCAGCCCCAGCATTTT
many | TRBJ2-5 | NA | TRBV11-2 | CASRGGTEETQYF | TGTGCCAGCAGGGGGGGGACAGAAGAGACCCAGTACTTC
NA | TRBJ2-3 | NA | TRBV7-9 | CASSLSPATDTQYF | TGTGCCAGCAGCTTAAGCCCAGCCACAGATACGCAGTATTTT
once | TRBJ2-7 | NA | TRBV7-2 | CASSLGDNSYNEQYF | TGTGCCAGCAGCTTAGGGGACAACTCCTACAATGAGCAGTACTTC
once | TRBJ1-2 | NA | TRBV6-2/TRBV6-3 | CASSRSPSGTNYGYTF | TGTGCCAGCAGTCGATCTCCTTCAGGGACCAACTATGGCTACACCTTC
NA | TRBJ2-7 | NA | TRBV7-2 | CANSLGSEGYYEQYF | TGTGCCAACAGCCTTGGCTCGGAAGGGTACTACGAGCAGTACTTC
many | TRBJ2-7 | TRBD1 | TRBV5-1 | CASSLNAGQGFYEQYF | TGCGCCAGCAGCTTGAATGCGGGACAGGGGTTCTACGAGCAGTACTTC
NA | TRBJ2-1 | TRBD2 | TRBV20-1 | CSARALAGIYNEQFF | TGCAGTGCTAGGGCACTAGCGGGGATCTACAATGAGCAGTTCTTC
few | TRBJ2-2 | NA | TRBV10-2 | CASRRKQDPTGELFF | TGCGCCAGCAGGAGGAAACAGGACCCCACCGGGGAGCTGTTTTTT
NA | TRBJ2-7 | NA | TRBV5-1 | CASSFNAQGTGEQYF | TGTGCCAGCAGCTTTAACGCACAGGGGACTGGCGAGCAGTACTTC
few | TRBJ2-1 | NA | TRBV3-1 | CASSPPAAGASSYNEQFF | TGTGCCAGCAGCCCCCCGGCGGCGGGGGCCAGCTCCTACAATGAGCAGTTCTTC
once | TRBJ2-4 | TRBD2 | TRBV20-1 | CSATVAGASKNIQYF | TGCAGTGCTACCGTAGCGGGAGCATCCAAAAACATTCAGTACTTC
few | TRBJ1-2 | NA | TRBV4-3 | CASSQDPRSYGYTF | TGCGCCAGCAGCCAAGATCCCAGGTCCTATGGCTACACCTTC
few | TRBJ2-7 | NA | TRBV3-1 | CASSREGGHGQYF | TGTGCCAGCAGCCGCGAGGGAGGTCATGGACAGTACTTC
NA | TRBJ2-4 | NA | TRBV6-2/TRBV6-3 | CASSNRVSEAKNIQYF | TGTGCCAGCAGCAACAGGGTATCCGAGGCCAAAAACATTCAGTACTTC
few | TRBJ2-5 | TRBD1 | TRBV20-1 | CSAIDRASVRLETQYF | TGCAGTGCTATTGACAGGGCTTCCGTTCGGTTAGAGACCCAGTACTTC
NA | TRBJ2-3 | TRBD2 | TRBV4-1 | CASSQVPSGGTDTQYF | TGCGCCAGCAGCCAAGTCCCTAGCGGGGGCACAGATACGCAGTATTTT
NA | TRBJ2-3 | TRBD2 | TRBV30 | CAWSGVAGSDTQYF | TGTGCCTGGAGTGGAGTAGCGGGCTCAGATACGCAGTATTTT
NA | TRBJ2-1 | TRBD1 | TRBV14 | CASSQEPGQGPNDEQFF | TGTGCCAGCAGCCAAGAACCGGGACAGGGCCCCAACGATGAGCAGTTCTTC
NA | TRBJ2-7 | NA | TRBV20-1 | CSASRRRVGEQYF | TGCAGTGCTAGTCGCAGGCGGGTAGGCGAGCAGTACTTC
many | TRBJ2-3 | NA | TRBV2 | CASKGGGEYQDTQYF | TGTGCCAGCAAGGGGGGTGGCGAGTATCAAGATACGCAGTATTTT
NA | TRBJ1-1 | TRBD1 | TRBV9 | CASSAGGQNTEAFF | TGTGCCAGCAGCGCAGGGGGGCAGAACACTGAAGCTTTCTTT
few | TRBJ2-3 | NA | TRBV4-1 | CASSHDSRLADTQYF | TGCGCCAGCAGCCACGACTCCCGACTAGCAGATACGCAGTATTTT
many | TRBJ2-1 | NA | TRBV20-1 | CSARVALPTYNEQFF | TGCAGTGCTAGGGTAGCGCTCCCCACCTACAATGAGCAGTTCTTC
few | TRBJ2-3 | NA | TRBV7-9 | CASSYRDGVTDTQYF | TGTGCCAGCAGCTACCGGGACGGAGTCACAGATACGCAGTATTTT
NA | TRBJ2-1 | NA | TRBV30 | CAWSALSARNEQFF | TGTGCCTGGAGCGCCCTCTCGGCAAGGAATGAGCAGTTCTTC
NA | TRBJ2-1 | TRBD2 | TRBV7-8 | CASSLGSAGLAGSSYNEQFF | TGTGCCAGCAGCTTAGGGTCGGCAGGACTAGCGGGGAGCTCCTACAATGAGCAGTTCTTC
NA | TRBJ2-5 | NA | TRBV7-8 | CVCFRGAQETQYF | TGTGTCTGTTTTCGGGGGGCTCAAGAGACCCAGTACTTC
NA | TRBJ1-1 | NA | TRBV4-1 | CASSHQLQGSEAFF | TGCGCCAGCAGCCACCAGTTACAGGGATCTGAAGCTTTCTTT
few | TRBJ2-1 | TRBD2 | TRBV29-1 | CSSVGQHQFRLAANEQFF | TGCAGCTCCGTGGGACAGCATCAATTCCGACTAGCGGCCAATGAGCAGTTCTTC
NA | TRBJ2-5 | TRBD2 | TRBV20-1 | CSARDRSSGGSETQYF | TGCAGTGCTAGAGATCGGAGCTCCGGGGGGAGTGAGACCCAGTACTTC
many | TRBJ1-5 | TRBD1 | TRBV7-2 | CASSLTGQLGQPQHF | TGTGCCAGCAGCTTAACGGGACAGTTGGGTCAGCCCCAGCATTTT
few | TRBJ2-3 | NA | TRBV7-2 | CASSYWRGLVEDTQYF | TGTGCCAGCAGCTATTGGCGAGGCTTGGTGGAAGATACGCAGTATTTT
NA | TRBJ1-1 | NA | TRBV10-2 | CASTDRTPGGRRDEAFF | TGCGCCAGCACGGATCGTACCCCTGGGGGGCGCCGGGATGAAGCTTTCTTT
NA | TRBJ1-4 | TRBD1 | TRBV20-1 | CSARVDRVRTNEKLFF | TGCAGTGCTAGAGTGGACAGGGTCAGGACTAATGAAAAACTGTTTTTT
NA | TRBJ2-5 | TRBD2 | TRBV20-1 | CSASRGENQETQYF | TGCAGTGCTAGTCGGGGGGAGAATCAAGAGACCCAGTACTTC
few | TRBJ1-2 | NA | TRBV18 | CASSTTGTAPRGDGYTF | TGTGCCAGCTCCACCACGGGTACAGCCCCTCGGGGTGACGGCTACACCTTC
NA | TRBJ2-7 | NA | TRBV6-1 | CASSEQQISYEQYF | TGTGCCAGCAGTGAGCAGCAAATATCCTACGAGCAGTACTTC
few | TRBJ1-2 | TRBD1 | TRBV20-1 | CSVGTDNYGYTF | TGCAGTGTCGGGACAGATAACTATGGCTACACCTTC
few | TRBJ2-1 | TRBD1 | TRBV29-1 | CSVVLGQGTYNEQFF | TGCAGCGTTGTTTTGGGACAGGGGACCTACAATGAGCAGTTCTTC
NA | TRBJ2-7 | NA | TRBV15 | CATSGDVRRDSYEQYF | TGTGCCACCAGCGGAGATGTACGGCGGGACTCCTACGAGCAGTACTTC
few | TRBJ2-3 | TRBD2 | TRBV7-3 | CASSAAGGDTQYF | TGTGCCAGCAGCGCGGCCGGGGGGGATACGCAGTATTTT
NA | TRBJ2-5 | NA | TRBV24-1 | CATSDLVRERETQYF | TGTGCCACCAGTGATTTAGTCAGGGAGAGAGAGACCCAGTACTTC
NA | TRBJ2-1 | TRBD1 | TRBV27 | CASSLGQGTSYNEQFF | TGTGCCAGCAGTTTGGGACAGGGGACCTCCTACAATGAGCAGTTCTTC
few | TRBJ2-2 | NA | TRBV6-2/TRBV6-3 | CASSYSIALDTGELFF | TGTGCCAGCAGTTACTCGATTGCTTTGGACACCGGGGAGCTGTTTTTT
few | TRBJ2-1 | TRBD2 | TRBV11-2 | CASSLDGRGEQFF | TGTGCCAGCAGCTTAGATGGGAGGGGTGAGCAGTTCTTC
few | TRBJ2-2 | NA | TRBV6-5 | CASSQRGGELFF | TGTGCCAGCAGCCAGCGAGGCGGGGAGCTGTTTTTT
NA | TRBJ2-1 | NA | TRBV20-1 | CSARERVSSYNEQFF | TGCAGTGCTAGGGAGCGGGTAAGCTCCTACAATGAGCAGTTCTTC
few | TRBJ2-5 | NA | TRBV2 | CASTIWGSTQETQYF | TGTGCCAGCACAATTTGGGGGAGCACCCAAGAGACCCAGTACTTC
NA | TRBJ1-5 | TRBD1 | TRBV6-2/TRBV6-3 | CASRKTGPGNQPQHF | TGTGCCAGCAGAAAGACAGGGCCTGGCAATCAGCCCCAGCATTTT
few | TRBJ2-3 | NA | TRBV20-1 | CSAPGEFGTDTQYF | TGCAGTGCCCCGGGAGAGTTTGGCACAGATACGCAGTATTTT
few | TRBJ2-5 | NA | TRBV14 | CASSHYQETQYF | TGTGCCAGCAGCCACTATCAAGAGACCCAGTACTTC
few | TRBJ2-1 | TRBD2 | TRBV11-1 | CASSKIAGSYNEQFF | TGTGCCAGCAGTAAAATAGCGGGCTCCTACAATGAGCAGTTCTTC
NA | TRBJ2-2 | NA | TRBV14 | CASSQVGIDGELFF | TGTGCCAGCAGCCAAGTCGGTATCGACGGGGAGCTGTTTTTT